These T cell receptor beta chains were read from a single sample in a study of identical twins. TCRdb recomputed calls from the 5' RACE reads with MiXCR, one row per CDR3 protein. The sample carries about 530,000 distinct CDR3 sequences, approximately 20% recorded once. The same sample was also studied in work on yellow fever vaccine responses in identical twins.

The specimen was CD4+ T cells sorted from blood. These receptors originate from a woman in her late teens or twenties in good health. The CDR3 runs from the conserved cysteine through the conserved F or W.

cdr3_length: 14
j_call: TRBJ1-4
v_call: TRBV10-3
cdr3_aa: CAIREDPGSEKLFF

cdr3_length: 16
j_call: TRBJ2-3
v_call: TRBV25-1
cdr3_aa: CASSPTRGHSTDTQYF

cdr3_length: 12
j_call: TRBJ2-2
v_call: TRBV28
cdr3_aa: CASSAGTGELFF

cdr3_length: 13
j_call: TRBJ1-5
v_call: TRBV12-3/TRBV12-4
cdr3_aa: CASSEGRSQPQHF

cdr3_length: 14
j_call: TRBJ1-4
v_call: TRBV28
cdr3_aa: CASVSTGNNEKLFF

cdr3_length: 13
j_call: TRBJ2-1
v_call: TRBV10-3
cdr3_aa: CAISETQGNEQFF

cdr3_length: 14
j_call: TRBJ1-4
v_call: TRBV7-9
cdr3_aa: CASSLVGRDEKLFF

cdr3_length: 14
j_call: TRBJ2-7
v_call: TRBV2
cdr3_aa: CATSRGGRTYEQYF

cdr3_length: 14
j_call: TRBJ2-4
v_call: TRBV11-2
cdr3_aa: CASSFSSFQNIQYF

cdr3_length: 15
j_call: TRBJ2-3
v_call: TRBV5-1
cdr3_aa: CASSSTGVDTDTQYF

cdr3_length: 15
j_call: TRBJ2-5
v_call: TRBV5-1
cdr3_aa: CASSGIAGYQETQYF

cdr3_length: 14
j_call: TRBJ2-1
v_call: TRBV14
cdr3_aa: CASSSWGQNNEQFF

cdr3_length: 15
j_call: TRBJ2-7
v_call: TRBV5-1
cdr3_aa: CASSLDAQGAREQYF

cdr3_length: 16
j_call: TRBJ2-2
v_call: TRBV6-5
cdr3_aa: CASSYSSDLNTGELFF

cdr3_length: 14
j_call: TRBJ2-2
v_call: TRBV5-1
cdr3_aa: CASSDAGDTGELFF

cdr3_length: 15
j_call: TRBJ2-1
v_call: TRBV4-1
cdr3_aa: CASSQIPGGGDEQFF

cdr3_length: 16
j_call: TRBJ2-3
v_call: TRBV12-3/TRBV12-4
cdr3_aa: CASRGTRLRGTDTQYF

cdr3_length: 20
j_call: TRBJ2-3
v_call: TRBV27
cdr3_aa: CASSFSRLAGVLRDTDTQYF

cdr3_length: 15
j_call: TRBJ2-1
v_call: TRBV18
cdr3_aa: CASSRDRELYNEQFF

cdr3_length: 17
j_call: TRBJ2-4
v_call: TRBV6-5
cdr3_aa: CASSYGLPSLAKNIQYF

cdr3_length: 14
j_call: TRBJ2-4
v_call: TRBV12-3/TRBV12-4
cdr3_aa: CASSLMVAKNIQYF

cdr3_length: 14
j_call: TRBJ2-7
v_call: TRBV20-1
cdr3_aa: CSARGTRGEFGQYF